The clone carrying this T cell receptor beta chain was observed a few times. Its antigen is unknown. Germline values: CDR1 MNHNS, CDR2 SASEGT. CDR3 size: 14 residues. V dropped 7 bases and J dropped 4; count of bases not matched to a gene: 9. Documented time point: healthy volunteer bleed at 2 weeks. Total RNA came from unfractionated whole blood. The data were taken from a study of human T cells and chemical hapten exposure. Study-level findings and limits: TCRs above 1 in 1000 frequency stayed constant with DPC sensitization.

Individual cDNA molecules in this library carried unique molecular identifiers. In TCRdb, the RACE reads were re-called with MiXCR into one record per CDR3 protein. Of over 85,000 distinct CDR3 sequences listed, about 10% are singletons. This chain connects TRBV6-1 to TRBJ1-2; the match to TRBD1 covers 7 bases. This TCR was sampled from a female donor in good health. Some clones in this sample may be carry-over from other donors' samples. The sequenced material came from whole blood. The CDR3 DNA is TGTGCCAGCATCAACACGGGACAGAGCTATGGCTACACCTTC. Protein sequence: CASINTGQSYGYTF.